This TCR beta chain comes out of a study of a mutant IDH1 vaccine in newly diagnosed glioma (dated by TCRdb to the early 2020s). A note on the overall study: Vaccination began 4-6 weeks after radiotherapy alone, or alongside temozolomide cycles in the chemotherapy-containing groups. Of the 30 or so patients who were treated, around 62% were male and 37.5% were female, and the mean age was around 40 years. Before enrollment, patients had received standard therapy of radiotherapy alone, temozolomide alone, or radiochemotherapy with temozolomide; most received the combination. Visit V12 was the week-35 safety follow-up and visit V13 was the week-47 end of study. Peripheral blood samples were drawn at six visits, namely V03 (baseline), V05, V07, V10, V12 and V13. Longitudinal TCRB deep sequencing was performed for roughly 24 treated patients wherever samples were available for exploratory analyses.

In the paper's terms, the time point label means: week 47, end of study. A 20-mer mutant IDH1 peptide at 300 micrograms in Montanide made up each vaccine dose, which was injected subcutaneously together with topical imiquimod. Patients received eight vaccinations in weeks 1, 3, 5, 7, 11, 15, 19 and 23, corresponding to visits V03 through V10. The donors had newly diagnosed IDH1-mutant astrocytomas of WHO grade 3 or 4 that showed loss of nuclear ATRX. The samples were drawn from NOA16, a multicentre, single-arm, open-label phase I trial in Germany that tested a mutant IDH1 peptide vaccine in humans for the first time. The DNeasy Blood and Tissue Kit was used to extract genomic DNA from EDTA blood for TCRB sequencing. Overall study outcomes, separate from this receptor: Selection of PBMC samples for TCRB deep sequencing was based on availability. Changes in the top peripheral T cell clonotypes picked up by TCRB sequencing did not appear to be linked to pseudoprogression. The authors noted that analyses of patient blood samples could not be reproduced because of sample limitations. Immune responses induced by the vaccine were seen in more than 85% of patients across multiple MHC alleles.

A note on this clone: Its antigen is currently not known. Base qualities are not at hand, and no much larger clone is one base apart.

Counted from cysteine to phenylalanine, this CDR3 has 12 amino acids. The kept DNA is CDR3 alone, 36 bases in frame from the first base. V is shortened by 3 bases, J by 6 bases, and the region joining them spans 6 bases. The germline V gene (reference sequence) provides CDR1 LNHDA and CDR2 SQIVND. Library preparation employed the immunoSEQ multiplex PCR assay. Rearranged TCR beta chain sequences were amplified with the hsTCRB Kit following the manufacturer's protocol. Sequencing of TCRB libraries was carried out on an Illumina MiSeq. The authors' pipeline ran thus. The proprietary platform of the kit vendor was used for demultiplexing, trimming and gene mapping. TCRdb took over this immuneACCESS table, retaining in-frame rearrangements with V and J assigned. Such tables are incomplete; in checked studies, under half of the missing clones stem from an unresolved V gene, and the remainder is unexplained. For V, J and clone size, that table is used; D and trimming come from the DNA. Counted in this sample were around 61,000 clones; less than 80% of them appeared once. The ten largest clones capture approximately 5.3% of the sample.

Sequences were derived from PBMCs, sampled from a glioma patient whose treatment included an IDH1 peptide vaccine. The V and J genes are TRBV19 and TRBJ2-1, with the D gene too uncertain to name. The receptor comes from a man between 45 and 60 years old with glioma. The sequenced DNA is TGTGCCAGTAGTATGACGAGCAATGAGCAGTTCTTC. Its coded protein is CASSMTSNEQFF.